This record covers a single T cell receptor (beta chain). Its antigen is currently unknown. This record belongs to a study of CD8+CD57+ T cells in acquired aplastic anemia. With V trimmed by 7 bases and J by 2 bases, 8 bases remained unmatched. Germline loops: CDR1 WNHNN, CDR2 SYGVQD (reference sequence). The CDR3 extends over 17 amino acids. Genomic DNA acted as the template from which TCR beta VDJ combination and CDR3 sequence profiling were carried out. TCRdb fed the reads into MiXCR, producing one record per CDR3 protein. This table has 60,000 to 75,000 distinct CDR3 sequences, roughly 54% appearing once. Findings and caveats of the study: Levels of CD8+ Simpson's diversity were not significantly distinct in patients versus controls.

The chain combines TRBV10-1 with TRBJ2-6, with 10 bases lining up with TRBD1. Sequenced sample: sorted CD4+, CD8+, or CD8+CD57+ T cells (not recorded which) from PBMCs. This receptor was identified in a human donor in good health, serving as a control. CDR3 residues: CASTLLGQGAGANVLTF. The CDR3 DNA follows: TGCGCCAGCACTCTACTCGGACAGGGGGCTGGGGCCAACGTCCTGACTTTC.